This record covers a single TCR beta chain. TCRdb passed the 5' RACE reads through MiXCR, listing each CDR3 protein once. The sample carries 34,000 or so distinct CDR3 sequences, 27% recorded once. The sorted Tregs were CD4+CD25+CD127-/low cells. CDR1 and CDR2 (germline): SGHNT, YYREEE (reference sequence). The CDR3 covers 14 residues. V shed 5 bases, J shed 5 bases, and the junction held 6 bases outside the gene matches. Sequencing was carried out using tumor-infiltrating Tregs sorted from the breast tumor. This sequence originates from a female donor with breast cancer. The chain has TRBV5-4 and TRBJ2-5; 10 nucleotides agree with TRBD1. The CDR3 DNA is TGTGCCAGCAGGACAGGGGGCGTGCTGGAGACCCAGTACTTC. Its protein product is CASRTGGVLETQYF. The full variable domain, in which reference TRBV5-4 and TRBJ2-5 provide the parts outside the CDR3, is ETGVTQSPTHLIKTRGQQVTLRCSSQSGHNTVSWYQQALGQGPQFIFQYYREEENGRGNFPPRFSGLQFPNYSSELNVNALELDDSALYLCASRTGGVLETQYFGPGTRLLVL.